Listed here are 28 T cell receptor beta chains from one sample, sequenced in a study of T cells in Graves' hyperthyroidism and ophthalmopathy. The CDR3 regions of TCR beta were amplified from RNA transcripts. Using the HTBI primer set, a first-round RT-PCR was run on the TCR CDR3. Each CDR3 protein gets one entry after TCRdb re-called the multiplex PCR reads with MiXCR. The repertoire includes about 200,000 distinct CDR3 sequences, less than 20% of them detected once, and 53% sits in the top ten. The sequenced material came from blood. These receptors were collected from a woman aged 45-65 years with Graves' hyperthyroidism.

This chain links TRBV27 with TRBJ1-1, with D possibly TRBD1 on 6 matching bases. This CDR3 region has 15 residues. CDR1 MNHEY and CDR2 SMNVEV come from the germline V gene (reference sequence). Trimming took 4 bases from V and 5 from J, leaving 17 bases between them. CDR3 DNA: TGTGCCAGCAGTTCCCCCTCAGGGGTTCGAACTGAAGCTTTCTTT. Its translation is CASSSPSGVRTEAFF.

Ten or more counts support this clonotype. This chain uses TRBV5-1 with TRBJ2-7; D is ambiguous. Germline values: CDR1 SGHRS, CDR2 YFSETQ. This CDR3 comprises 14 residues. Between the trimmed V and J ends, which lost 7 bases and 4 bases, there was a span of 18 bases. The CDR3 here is CASRLGADGYEQYF. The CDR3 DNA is TGCGCCAGCCGCCTCGGTGCGGACGGATACGAGCAGTACTTC.

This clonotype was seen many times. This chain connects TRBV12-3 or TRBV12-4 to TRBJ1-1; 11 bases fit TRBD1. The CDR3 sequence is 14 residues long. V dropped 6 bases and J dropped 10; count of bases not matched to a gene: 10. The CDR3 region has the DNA TGTGCCAGCAGCCGCTCGGGACAGGGGGACGGAGCTTTCTTT. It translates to CASSRSGQGDGAFF.

In DNA, the CDR3 is TGTGCCAGCAGTTTATTCGACAGGTTCTCCTACAATGAGCAGTTCTTC. Its protein is CASSLFDRFSYNEQFF. The chain carries TRBV2 and TRBJ2-1; maybe TRBD1 (6 bases). V was pared by 5 bases and J by 0 bases, with 14 bases between. CDR1 and CDR2 from the germline V gene are SNHLY and FYNNEI. The CDR3 has 16 residues.

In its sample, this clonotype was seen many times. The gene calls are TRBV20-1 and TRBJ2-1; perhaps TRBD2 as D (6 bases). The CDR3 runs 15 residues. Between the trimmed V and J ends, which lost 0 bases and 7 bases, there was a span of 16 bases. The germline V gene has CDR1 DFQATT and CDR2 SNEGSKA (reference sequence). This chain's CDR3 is CSARDLSRDGNEQFF. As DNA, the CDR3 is TGCAGTGCTAGAGATCTCTCGCGGGATGGTAATGAGCAGTTCTTC.

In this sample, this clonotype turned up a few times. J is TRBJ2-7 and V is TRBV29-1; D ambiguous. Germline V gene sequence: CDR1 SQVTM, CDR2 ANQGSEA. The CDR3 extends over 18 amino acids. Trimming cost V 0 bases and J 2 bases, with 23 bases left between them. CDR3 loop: CSVEDAYDMTVGAYEQYF. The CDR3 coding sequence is TGCAGCGTTGAAGATGCGTATGATATGACGGTAGGAGCCTACGAGCAGTACTTC.

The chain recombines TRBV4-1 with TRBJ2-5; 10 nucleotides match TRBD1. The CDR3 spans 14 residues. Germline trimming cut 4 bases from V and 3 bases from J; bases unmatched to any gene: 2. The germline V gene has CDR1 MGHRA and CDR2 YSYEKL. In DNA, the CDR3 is TGCGCCAGCAGCCTTGGGACAGGGGAAGAGACCCAGTACTTC. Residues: CASSLGTGEETQYF.

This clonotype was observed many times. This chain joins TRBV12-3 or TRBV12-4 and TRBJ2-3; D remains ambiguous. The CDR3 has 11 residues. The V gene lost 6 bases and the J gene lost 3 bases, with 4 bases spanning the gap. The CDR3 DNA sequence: TGTGCCAGCAGACGAACAGATACGCAGTATTTT. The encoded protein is CASRRTDTQYF.

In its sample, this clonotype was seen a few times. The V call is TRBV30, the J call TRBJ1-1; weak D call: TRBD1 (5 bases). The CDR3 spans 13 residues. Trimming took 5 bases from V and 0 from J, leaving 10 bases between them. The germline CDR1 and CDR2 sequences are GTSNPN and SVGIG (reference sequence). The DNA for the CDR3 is TGTGCCTGGCGGACACCCATGAACACTGAAGCTTTCTTT. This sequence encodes CAWRTPMNTEAFF.

In DNA, the CDR3 is TGTGCCAGCAGCGTAGATTTCCAAGTCACCGGGGAGCTGTTTTTT. This codes for CASSVDFQVTGELFF. The chain is built from TRBV9 and TRBJ2-2; D gene uncertain. The CDR3 has 15 residues. Trimming shortened V by 0 bases and J by 4 bases, and 10 bases separated the two germline ends. Germline CDR1 is SGDLS and CDR2 is YYNGEE.

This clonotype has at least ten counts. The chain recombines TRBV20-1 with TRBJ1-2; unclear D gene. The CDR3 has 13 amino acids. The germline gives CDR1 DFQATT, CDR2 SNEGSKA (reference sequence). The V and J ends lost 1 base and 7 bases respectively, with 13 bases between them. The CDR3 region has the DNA TGCAGTGCTAGAGGGGCGGAAGACTTTGGCTACACCTTC. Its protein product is CSARGAEDFGYTF.

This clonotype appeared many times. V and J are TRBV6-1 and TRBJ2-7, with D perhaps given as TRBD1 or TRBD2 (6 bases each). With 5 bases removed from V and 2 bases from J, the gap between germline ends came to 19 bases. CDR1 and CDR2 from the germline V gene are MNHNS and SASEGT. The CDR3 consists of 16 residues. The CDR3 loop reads CASSNPRRGAAYEQYF. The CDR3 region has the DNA TGTGCCAGCAGTAACCCCAGGAGGGGGGCCGCCTACGAGCAGTACTTC.

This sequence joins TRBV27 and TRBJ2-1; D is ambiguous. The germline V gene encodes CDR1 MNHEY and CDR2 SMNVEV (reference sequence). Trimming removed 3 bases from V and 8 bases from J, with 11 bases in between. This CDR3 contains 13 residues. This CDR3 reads CASSFFERDEQFF. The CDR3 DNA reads TGTGCCAGCAGTTTTTTCGAGCGCGATGAGCAGTTCTTC.

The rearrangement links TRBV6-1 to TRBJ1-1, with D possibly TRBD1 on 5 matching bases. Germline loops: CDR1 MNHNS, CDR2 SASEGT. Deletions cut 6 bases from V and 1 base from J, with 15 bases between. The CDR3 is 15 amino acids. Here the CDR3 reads CASRQAPRGNTEAFF. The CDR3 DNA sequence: TGTGCCAGCAGACAGGCTCCGAGAGGGAACACTGAAGCTTTCTTT.

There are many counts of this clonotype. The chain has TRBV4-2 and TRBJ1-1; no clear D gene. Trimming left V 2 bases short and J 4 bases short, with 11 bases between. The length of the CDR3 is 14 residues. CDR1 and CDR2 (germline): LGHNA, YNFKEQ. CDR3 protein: CASSQPNEGTEAFF. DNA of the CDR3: TGTGCCAGCAGCCAACCGAACGAGGGCACTGAAGCTTTCTTT.

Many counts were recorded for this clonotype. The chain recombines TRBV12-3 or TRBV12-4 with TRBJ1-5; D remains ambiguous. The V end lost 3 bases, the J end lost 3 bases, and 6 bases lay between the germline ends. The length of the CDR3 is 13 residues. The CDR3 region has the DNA TGTGCCAGCAGTTTTAGAGACAATCAGCCCCAGCATTTT. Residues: CASSFRDNQPQHF.

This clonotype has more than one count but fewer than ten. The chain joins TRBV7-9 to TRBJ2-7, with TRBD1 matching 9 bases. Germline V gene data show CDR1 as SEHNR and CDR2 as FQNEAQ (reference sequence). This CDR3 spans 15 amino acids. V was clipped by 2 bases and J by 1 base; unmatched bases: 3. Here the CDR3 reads CASSLTGGTSYEQYF. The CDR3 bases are TGTGCCAGCAGCTTAACAGGGGGCACATCCTACGAGCAGTACTTC.

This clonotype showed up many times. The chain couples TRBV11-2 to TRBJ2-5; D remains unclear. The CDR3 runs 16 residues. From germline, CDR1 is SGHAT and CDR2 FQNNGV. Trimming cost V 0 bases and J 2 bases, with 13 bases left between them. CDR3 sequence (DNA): TGTGCCAGCAGCTTAGATCGTCGTCGGCAACAAGAGACCCAGTACTTC. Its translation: CASSLDRRRQQETQYF. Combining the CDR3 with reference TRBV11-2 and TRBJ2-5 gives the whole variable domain EAGVAQSPRYKIIEKRQSVAFWCNPISGHATLYWYQQILGQGPKLLIQFQNNGVVDDSQLPKDRFSAERLKGVDSTLKIQPAKLEDSAVYLCASSLDRRRQQETQYFGPGTRLLVL.

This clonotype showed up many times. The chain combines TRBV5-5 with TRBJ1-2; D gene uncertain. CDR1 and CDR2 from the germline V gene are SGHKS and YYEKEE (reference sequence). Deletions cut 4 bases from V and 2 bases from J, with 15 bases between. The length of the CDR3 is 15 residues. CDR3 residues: CASSPKGGNNYGYTF. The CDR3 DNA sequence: TGTGCCAGCAGCCCCAAGGGAGGGAACAACTATGGCTACACCTTC.

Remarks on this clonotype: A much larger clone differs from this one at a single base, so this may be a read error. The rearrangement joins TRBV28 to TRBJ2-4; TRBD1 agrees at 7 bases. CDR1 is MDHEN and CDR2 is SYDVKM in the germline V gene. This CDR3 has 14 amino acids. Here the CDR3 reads CASSLRDSKDIQYF. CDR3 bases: TGTGCCAGCAGTTTAAGGGACAGCAAAGACATTCAGTACTTC.

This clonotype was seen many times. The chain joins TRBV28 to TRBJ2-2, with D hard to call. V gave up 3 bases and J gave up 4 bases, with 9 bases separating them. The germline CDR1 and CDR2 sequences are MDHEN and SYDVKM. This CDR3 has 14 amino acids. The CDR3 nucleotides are TGTGCCAGCAGTTTCGGAAAGACCACCGGGGAGCTGTTTTTT. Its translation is CASSFGKTTGELFF.

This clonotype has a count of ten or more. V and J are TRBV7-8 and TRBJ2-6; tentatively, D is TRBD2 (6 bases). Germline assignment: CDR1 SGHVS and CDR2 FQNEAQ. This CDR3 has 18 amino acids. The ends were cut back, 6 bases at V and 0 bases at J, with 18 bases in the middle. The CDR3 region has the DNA TGTGCCAGCAGTCTAACGAACCGGGGGAGCTCTGGGGCCAACGTCCTGACTTTC. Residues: CASSLTNRGSSGANVLTF.

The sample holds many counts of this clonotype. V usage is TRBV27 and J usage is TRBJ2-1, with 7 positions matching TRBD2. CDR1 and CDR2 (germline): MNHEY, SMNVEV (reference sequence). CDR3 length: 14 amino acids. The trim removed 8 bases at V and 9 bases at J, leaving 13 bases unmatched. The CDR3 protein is CASSSRGMVGEQFF. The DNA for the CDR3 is TGTGCCAGCTCTTCGCGGGGGATGGTGGGTGAGCAGTTCTTC.

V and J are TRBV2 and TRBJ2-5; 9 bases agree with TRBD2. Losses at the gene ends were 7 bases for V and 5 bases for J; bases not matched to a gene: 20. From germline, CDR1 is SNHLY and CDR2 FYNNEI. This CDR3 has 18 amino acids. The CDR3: CASKSFLTSGSQRETQYF. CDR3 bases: TGTGCCAGCAAAAGTTTTTTGACTAGCGGATCTCAGAGGGAGACCCAGTACTTC.

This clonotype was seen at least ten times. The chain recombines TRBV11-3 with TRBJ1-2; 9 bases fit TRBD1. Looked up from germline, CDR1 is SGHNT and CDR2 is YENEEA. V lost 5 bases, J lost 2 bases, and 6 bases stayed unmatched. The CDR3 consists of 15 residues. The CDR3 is CASSDITGGNYGYTF. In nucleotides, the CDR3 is TGTGCCAGCAGCGACATTACAGGGGGCAACTATGGCTACACCTTC.

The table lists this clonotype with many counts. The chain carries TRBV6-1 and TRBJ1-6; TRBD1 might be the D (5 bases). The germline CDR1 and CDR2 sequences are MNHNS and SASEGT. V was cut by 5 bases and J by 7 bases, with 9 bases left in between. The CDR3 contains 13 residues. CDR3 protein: CASSLQENSPLHF. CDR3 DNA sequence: TGTGCCAGCAGTTTACAGGAGAATTCACCCCTCCACTTT.

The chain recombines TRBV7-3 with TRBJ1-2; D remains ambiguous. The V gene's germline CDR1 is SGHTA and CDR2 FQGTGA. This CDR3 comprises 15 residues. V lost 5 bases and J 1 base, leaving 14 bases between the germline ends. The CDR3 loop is CASSPLGTDNYGYTF. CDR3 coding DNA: TGTGCCAGCAGCCCCTTGGGAACTGATAACTATGGCTACACCTTC.

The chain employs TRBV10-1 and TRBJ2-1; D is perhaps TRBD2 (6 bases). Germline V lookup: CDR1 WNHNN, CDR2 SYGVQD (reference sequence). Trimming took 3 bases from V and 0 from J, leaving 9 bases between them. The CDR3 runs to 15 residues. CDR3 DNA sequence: TGCGCCAGCAGTGACCCCGGGAGCTCCTACAATGAGCAGTTCTTC. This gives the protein CASSDPGSSYNEQFF.